The T cell receptor beta chain under discussion was sequenced for a study of blood T cell repertoires in COVID-19. Study information: Some COVID-19 samples were acute and others convalescent; all came from the United States, Italy and Spain.

The CDR3 is made up of 15 amino acids. V was shortened by 4 bases and J by 5 bases, with 17 bases between the two germline ends. Per germline, CDR1 LNHNV and CDR2 YYDKDF (reference sequence). Methods used by the authors: The authors estimated nucleated cell counts from reference gene primer amplification. The method was immunoSEQ multiplex PCR; TCRdb's version includes in-frame clones alone and lacks a portion of them. V, J and clone size were drawn from that table, and D and trimming were deduced from the DNA. The table includes about 140,000 clones, over 80% detected once. The sequence came from a man in his sixties with active or convalescent COVID-19. The V gene is TRBV15, the J gene TRBJ1-1, with a possible D match to TRBD1 (6 bases). The sequencing input was peripheral blood. CDR3 protein: CATSTKQGRWTEAFF. CDR3 sequence (DNA): TGTGCCACCAGCACCAAACAGGGAAGATGGACTGAAGCTTTCTTT.